These 20 T cell receptor beta chains share one sample of origin, sequenced in a study of neurological immune-mediated disorders. Using its own MiXCR run on the 5' RACE reads, TCRdb lists one record per CDR3 protein. This table holds tens of thousands of distinct CDR3 sequences, 3% to 4% found once. The sample was PBMCs. The receptors originated from a man between 35 and 55 years old with multiple sclerosis.

This clonotype has at least ten counts. V and J are TRBV3-1 and TRBJ2-5, with 8 positions matching TRBD2. In germline, CDR1 is LGHDT, CDR2 YNNKEL (reference sequence). CDR3 size: 15 residues. V lost 1 base and J lost 4; bases outside the gene matches: 5. Here the CDR3 DNA reads TGTGCCAGCAGCCAAGTTGGCGGGGGGCTAGAGACCCAGTACTTC. This translates into CASSQVGGGLETQYF.

There are many counts of this clonotype. The CDR3 loop reads CASSATGKPNTEAFF. The CDR3 nucleotides read TGTGCCAGCAGTGCCACAGGGAAGCCGAACACTGAAGCTTTCTTT. The V call is TRBV12-3 or TRBV12-4, the J call TRBJ1-1; tentatively, D is TRBD1 (6 bases). V shed 5 bases and J shed 1 base, with 14 bases lying between them. The CDR3 sequence is 15 residues long.

In this sample, this clonotype turned up many times. The rearrangement uses TRBV20-1 and TRBJ1-1; D might be TRBD1 (5 bases). The CDR3 is made up of 13 amino acids. CDR1 is DFQATT and CDR2 is SNEGSKA in the germline V gene (reference sequence). V lost 0 bases to trimming and J lost 1 base, with 6 bases between them. The CDR3 region is CSARDGANTEAFF. In DNA, the CDR3 is TGCAGTGCTAGAGATGGGGCGAACACTGAAGCTTTCTTT.

The table lists this clonotype with many counts. The chain combines TRBV5-6 with TRBJ2-7; 14 bases fit TRBD2. CDR3 length: 15 residues. The V gene end was trimmed by 5 bases and the J gene end by 3 bases; junction bases not matched to a gene: 4. Germline CDR1 and CDR2: SGHDT and YYEEEE. CDR3 in DNA: TGTGCCAGCAGGCGGGGACTAGCGGGAGACTACGAGCAGTACTTC. This encodes CASRRGLAGDYEQYF.

There are a few counts of this clonotype. A single base separates this from a much larger clone, so it may be a read error. The chain is built from TRBV30 and TRBJ1-2; D remains unclear. V lost 5 bases to trimming and J lost 6 bases, with 4 bases between them. Germline V gene lookup returns CDR1 GTSNPN and CDR2 SVGIG (reference sequence). The CDR3 runs to 9 residues. CDR3 amino acids: CAWGNGYTF. The CDR3 DNA reads TGTGCCTGGGGAAATGGCTACACCTTC.

This clonotype was counted ten times or more. DNA for the CDR3: TGTGCCAGCAGCCCACGGGGTTCGGATACTGAAGCTTTCTTT. It codes for CASSPRGSDTEAFF. J is TRBJ1-1 and V is TRBV2; no reliable D call. V lost 6 bases and J 5 bases, leaving 16 bases between the germline ends. CDR1 and CDR2 from the germline V gene are SNHLY and FYNNEI. The CDR3 contains 14 residues.

This clonotype was detected many times. The chain joins TRBV20-1 to TRBJ2-1, with 9 bases fitting TRBD1. The CDR3 is 16 residues long. Germline V gene sequence: CDR1 DFQATT, CDR2 SNEGSKA (reference sequence). Trimming removed 5 bases from V and 6 bases from J; junction bases left unmatched: 14. The CDR3 spells CSAPGGGTGHFNEQFF. Here the CDR3 DNA reads TGCAGTGCTCCCGGGGGAGGGACAGGGCATTTCAATGAGCAGTTCTTC.

This clonotype was counted ten times or more. J is TRBJ2-7 and V is TRBV5-1; TRBD1 aligns across 10 bases. J lost 2 bases, V lost 2 bases, and 1 base had no gene match. The germline gives CDR1 SGHRS, CDR2 YFSETQ. The CDR3 has 14 amino acids. CDR3: CASSLGQGAYEQYF. The CDR3 bases are TGCGCCAGCAGCTTAGGACAGGGGGCCTACGAGCAGTACTTC.

This clonotype was detected ten times or more. The chain combines TRBV12-3 or TRBV12-4 with TRBJ1-1; D possibly corresponds to TRBD1 (6 bases). Deletions cut 6 bases from V and 6 bases from J, with 14 bases between. The CDR3 sequence is 13 residues long. The CDR3 region is CASSRSGAPEAFF. CDR3 nucleotides: TGTGCCAGCAGCCGATCAGGGGCCCCTGAAGCTTTCTTT.

This clonotype was detected ten times or more. The chain links TRBV12-5 to TRBJ1-3; D not resolved. CDR3 length equals 16 residues. Germline loops: CDR1 LGHNT, CDR2 FRNRAP. V shed 0 bases and J shed 0 bases, with 9 bases lying between them. CDR3 coding DNA: TGTGCTAGTGGTTTGGTACCCGGTGGCTCTGGAAACACCATATATTTT. Its protein is CASGLVPGGSGNTIYF.

This clonotype was counted ten times or more. The chain couples TRBV20-1 to TRBJ1-2, with no clear D. V lost 3 bases and J 2 bases, leaving 7 bases between the germline ends. Germline CDR1 reads DFQATT; CDR2 reads SNEGSKA (reference sequence). The CDR3 runs to 12 residues. The CDR3 reads CSASSGNYGYTF. The CDR3 nucleotides are TGCAGTGCTAGTTCGGGAAACTATGGCTACACCTTC.

This clonotype was recorded many times. The rearrangement uses TRBV10-3 and TRBJ2-3; D is possibly TRBD2 (5 bases). Germline V CDR1 and CDR2: ENHRY, SYGVKD. The CDR3 is made up of 14 amino acids. Trimming cost V 6 bases and J 3 bases, with 13 bases left between them. The CDR3 DNA reads TGTGCCATCAGAGGGAGCGTGGGTACAGATACGCAGTATTTT. This sequence encodes CAIRGSVGTDTQYF.

This clonotype was observed many times. The chain carries TRBV24-1 and TRBJ1-2, with 7 positions matching TRBD1. V dropped 4 bases and J dropped 2; count of bases not matched to a gene: 9. CDR3 size: 16 residues. Germline V CDR1 and CDR2: KGHDR, SFDVKD. The CDR3 loop reads CATSDSQGQGNYGYTF. Here the CDR3 DNA reads TGTGCCACCAGTGACTCACAGGGGCAAGGGAACTATGGCTACACCTTC.

This clonotype was recorded many times. CDR3 amino acids: CARMRGGKPPEQFF. Here the CDR3 DNA reads TGTGCCAGGATGAGGGGGGGAAAGCCGCCTGAGCAGTTCTTC. V and J are TRBV25-1 and TRBJ2-1; perhaps TRBD2 as D (7 bases). V lost 9 bases, J lost 9 bases, and 21 bases lay in between. This CDR3 is built from 14 residues. Germline V gene lookup returns CDR1 MGHDK and CDR2 SYGVNS.

Many counts were recorded for this clonotype. The chain couples TRBV12-3 or TRBV12-4 to TRBJ1-2; no reliable D call. V shed 6 bases and J shed 3 bases, with 8 bases lying between them. This CDR3 is 12 amino acids long. The CDR3 DNA reads TGTGCCAGCAGGGTTCCCCACTATGGCTACACCTTC. The encoded protein is CASRVPHYGYTF.

Ten or more counts support this clonotype. This chain joins TRBV11-2 and TRBJ2-4; D gene ambiguous. This CDR3 comprises 14 residues. The V end lost 5 bases, the J end lost 12 bases, and 20 bases lay between the germline ends. From germline, CDR1 is SGHAT and CDR2 FQNNGV. In DNA, the CDR3 is TGTGCCAGCAGCCTCCGGACCACGCCGTCGGGTCAGTACTTC. Encoded protein: CASSLRTTPSGQYF.

This clonotype was counted many times. This chain joins TRBV15 and TRBJ2-2; D is unresolved. Deletions cut 2 bases from V and 4 bases from J, with 2 bases between. The germline V gene has CDR1 LNHNV and CDR2 YYDKDF (reference sequence). The CDR3 loop spans 12 amino acids. CDR3 sequence (DNA): TGTGCCACCAGCAGACCCACCGGGGAGCTGTTTTTT. Translated, it gives CATSRPTGELFF.

This clonotype was counted ten times or more. CDR3 in DNA: TGCGCCAGCAGCTCCTACGGGGGGACTAATGAAAAACTGTTTTTT. Amino acid sequence: CASSSYGGTNEKLFF. The rearrangement uses TRBV5-1 and TRBJ1-4; perhaps TRBD1 as D (5 bases). CDR1 SGHRS and CDR2 YFSETQ come from the germline V gene. CDR3 size: 15 residues. Trimming took 3 bases from V and 2 from J, leaving 11 bases between them.

This clonotype has ten or more counts. The rearrangement joins TRBV5-1 to TRBJ1-2; no firm D call. The CDR3 spans 13 residues. From germline, CDR1 is SGHRS and CDR2 YFSETQ. Trimming took 0 bases from V and 8 from J, leaving 11 bases between them. Here the CDR3 reads CASSLAVVEGYTF. DNA for the CDR3: TGCGCCAGCAGCTTGGCGGTCGTGGAGGGCTACACCTTC.

This clonotype has a count of ten or more. The rearrangement joins TRBV20-1 to TRBJ1-2; the D is unclear. The germline V gene encodes CDR1 DFQATT and CDR2 SNEGSKA (reference sequence). The V end lost 0 bases, the J end lost 8 bases, and 10 bases lay between the germline ends. The CDR3 is 12 amino acids. CDR3 residues: CSARDDGYGYTF. Written as DNA, the CDR3 is TGCAGTGCTAGAGATGACGGTTACGGCTACACCTTC.